This entry describes one TCR beta chain. No antigen is known for it. The sample belongs to a study of shared clonotypes between healthy human individuals. Germline assignment: CDR1 MNHEY and CDR2 SVGAGI. V was cut by 5 bases and J by 5 bases, with 9 bases left in between. The CDR3 sequence is 13 residues long. This table comes from immunoSEQ multiplex PCR, and its TCRdb copy is limited to in-frame clones, with some not included. This table has millions of clones, around nine tenths appearing once. Study-level results: The study found about 5% of naive CD4 clonotypes shared across four donors.

Sequencing was done on a sample of naive CD4+ T cells sorted from blood. Subset specified: CD45RA+ positively selected. This chain connects TRBV6-5 to TRBJ1-4; D call uncertain. The origin of this receptor is a man between 18 and 35 years old in good health. The CDR3, as DNA: TGTGCCAGCAGTAGAATCGGAAATGAAAAACTGTTTTTT. Protein sequence: CASSRIGNEKLFF.